The 28 T cell receptor beta chains in this list originate from one sample, sequenced in a study of shared clonotypes between healthy human individuals. Method: immunoSEQ multiplex PCR; TCRdb's copy keeps in-frame clones and lacks some. The top ten clones hold 20% to 25% of a sample with 95,000 to 120,000 clones, 65% to 75% of them seen once. The sequenced material came from memory CD8+ T cells sorted from blood. The subset: CD45RO+ cells pooled with CCR7-negative TemRA cells. The receptors stem from a woman in her thirties in good health.

This clone showed up just once. This chain links TRBV11-3 with TRBJ2-7, with 7 bases that match TRBD2. Germline assignment: CDR1 SGHNT and CDR2 YENEEA. The junction had 12 bases not matched to a gene; V was cut back by 4 bases and J by 3 bases. The CDR3 totals 16 residues. The CDR3 region is CASSCYPPRGIYEQYF. The CDR3 bases are TGTGCCAGCAGCTGCTATCCCCCGCGGGGGATCTACGAGCAGTACTTC. The full variable domain, its missing parts supplied by reference TRBV11-3 and TRBJ2-7, is EAGVVQSPRYKIIEKKQPVAFWCNPISGHNTLYWYLQNLGQGPELLIRYENEEAVDDSQLPKDRFSAERLKGVDSTLKIQPAELGDSAVYLCASSCYPPRGIYEQYFGPGTRLTVT.

V is TRBV2 and J is TRBJ2-7, with a tentative D call TRBD2 (6 bases). The CDR3 extends over 13 amino acids. CDR1 SNHLY and CDR2 FYNNEI come from the germline V gene. V lost 7 bases, J lost 0 bases, and 10 bases lay in between. The CDR3, as DNA: TGTGCCAGCACCATAGCGGACTCCTACGAGCAGTACTTC. Translated, it gives CASTIADSYEQYF.

A single count supports this clone. The V and J genes are TRBV28 and TRBJ2-7, with 13 positions matching TRBD2. The CDR3 is made up of 19 amino acids. The J segment lost 5 bases and the V segment lost 2 bases, leaving 15 bases of the junction unmatched. The germline CDR1 and CDR2 sequences are MDHEN and SYDVKM. This CDR3 reads CASSLRQGEGLAGVDEQYF. CDR3 DNA sequence: TGTGCCAGCAGTTTAAGACAGGGGGAAGGACTAGCGGGAGTCGACGAGCAGTACTTC.

This clone was detected only a few times. This chain uses TRBV27 with TRBJ2-1; the D call may be TRBD1 or TRBD2 (6 bases each). CDR3 size: 15 residues. Germline values: CDR1 MNHEY, CDR2 SMNVEV (reference sequence). Trimming stripped 7 bases from V and 4 bases from J, with 17 bases between. This CDR3 reads CASTHRAEGYNEQFF. CDR3 sequence (DNA): TGTGCCAGCACCCACAGGGCGGAGGGATACAATGAGCAGTTCTTC.

The V and J genes are TRBV5-4 and TRBJ1-2; 8 bases map to TRBD1. Germline CDR1 is SGHNT and CDR2 is YYREEE (reference sequence). The J segment lost 7 bases and the V segment lost 3 bases, leaving 17 bases of the junction unmatched. The CDR3 extends over 17 amino acids. The chain's CDR3 is CASSSTVRTGRGAGYTF. CDR3 nucleotides: TGTGCCAGCAGCTCGACCGTAAGGACAGGGAGGGGCGCTGGCTACACCTTC.

In its sample, this clone was seen once. The chain carries TRBV28 and TRBJ2-7; 10 bases are a match to TRBD1. Germline CDR1 is MDHEN and CDR2 is SYDVKM. Germline trimming cut 5 bases from V and 0 bases from J; bases unmatched to any gene: 22. There are 21 residues in the CDR3. CDR3 protein: CASSPLLLPVLTGGYSYEQYF. As DNA, the CDR3 is TGTGCCAGCAGTCCCCTGCTTTTGCCCGTTCTGACAGGGGGCTACTCCTACGAGCAGTACTTC.

This clone was seen more than once but under ten times. V usage is TRBV28 and J usage is TRBJ2-6, with D tentatively TRBD2 (5 bases). The V and J ends lost 6 bases and 2 bases respectively, with 11 bases between them. The CDR3 covers 15 residues. Germline V gives CDR1 MDHEN, CDR2 SYDVKM. The CDR3: CASSPGVAGANVLTF. The CDR3 nucleotides are TGTGCCAGCAGCCCCGGGGTAGCTGGGGCCAACGTCCTGACTTTC.

This sequence joins TRBV5-1 and TRBJ2-4, with D hard to call. The germline V and J ends were trimmed by 0 bases and 1 base, with 17 bases remaining between them. The V gene's germline CDR1 is SGHRS and CDR2 YFSETQ. This CDR3 spans 18 amino acids. The CDR3 DNA reads TGCGCCAGCAGCTTGGCCCCAGCAATCTTCGGGGCCAAAAACATTCAGTACTTC. Residues: CASSLAPAIFGAKNIQYF.

This sequence joins TRBV18 and TRBJ2-5; 9 bases align to TRBD1. The end of the DNA is better explained by TRBJ2-7, so the J call may be wrong. This CDR3 is built from 14 residues. Germline assignment: CDR1 KGHSH and CDR2 LQKENI. The CDR3 loop is CASSLGQGHAEQYF. The CDR3 region has the DNA TGTGCCAGCTCACTGGGACAGGGACATGCCGAGCAGTACTTC.

The rearrangement joins TRBV9 to TRBJ1-1; no clear D gene. The CDR3 sequence is 13 residues long. V dropped 4 bases and J dropped 1 base, with 8 bases sitting between them. Germline CDR1 and CDR2: SGDLS and YYNGEE. CDR3 in DNA: TGTGCCAGCAGCCCTGACGGGAACACTGAAGCTTTCTTT. The encoded protein is CASSPDGNTEAFF.

J is TRBJ2-1 and V is TRBV15; possibly TRBD2 for D (6 bases). CDR1 and CDR2 (germline): LNHNV, YYDKDF (reference sequence). The CDR3 runs to 13 residues. The V and J ends lost 1 base and 15 bases respectively, with 16 bases between them. The CDR3 spells CATSRVLGGPTFF. CDR3 nucleotides: TGTGCCACCAGCAGAGTTCTGGGGGGACCCACGTTCTTC. The entire variable domain, with the rest obtained from reference TRBV15 and TRBJ2-1, is as follows: DAMVIQNPRYQVTQFGKPVTLSCSQTLNHNVMYWYQQKSSQAPKLLFHYYDKDFNNEADTPDNFQSRRPNTSFCFLDIRSPGLGDTAMYLCATSRVLGGPTFFGPGTRLTVL.

V is TRBV9 and J is TRBJ1-5; D is unclear. V was trimmed by 10 bases and J by 2 bases, leaving 13 bases between them. This CDR3 is built from 13 residues. Germline V gene lookup returns CDR1 SGDLS and CDR2 YYNGEE. The CDR3 nucleotides are TGTGCCCCCTCGGGGAGGGGCAATCAGCCCCAGCATTTT. Translated: CAPSGRGNQPQHF.

This chain links TRBV7-9 with TRBJ2-3; D is ambiguous. Germline V CDR1 and CDR2: SEHNR, FQNEAQ (reference sequence). The CDR3 has 15 residues. Trimming took 0 bases from V and 6 from J, leaving 13 bases between them. CDR3 bases: TGTGCCAGCAGCTTAGCGAGACTTCGACCGGATACGCAGTATTTT. This codes for CASSLARLRPDTQYF.

The chain has TRBV11-2 and TRBJ2-7, with D tentatively TRBD1 or TRBD2 (6 bases each). V dropped 0 bases and J dropped 5 bases, with 17 bases sitting between them. The CDR3 sequence is 16 residues long. Per the germline V gene, CDR1 is SGHAT and CDR2 is FQNNGV. The CDR3 sequence: CASSLEGGHRMDEQYF. CDR3 DNA: TGTGCCAGCAGCTTAGAGGGGGGACACCGAATGGACGAGCAGTACTTC.

The rearrangement links TRBV4-1 to TRBJ2-7, with D tentatively TRBD1 (6 bases). Trimming removed 0 bases at V and 4 bases at J, with 7 bases between. There are 13 residues in the CDR3. Germline V gives CDR1 MGHRA, CDR2 YSYEKL. The CDR3 DNA sequence: TGCGCCAGCAGCCAAGACAGGGGATACGAGCAGTACTTC. Its protein is CASSQDRGYEQYF.

The CDR3 bases are TGTGCCAGCAGCTTGGGAGGGGACGTCTACGAGCAGTACTTC. Translation: CASSLGGDVYEQYF. The chain carries TRBV5-6 and TRBJ2-7; D is perhaps TRBD1 or TRBD2 (5 bases each). Trimming took 0 bases from V and 3 from J, leaving 10 bases between them. Germline V gene sequence: CDR1 SGHDT, CDR2 YYEEEE. This CDR3 comprises 14 residues.

This chain uses TRBV10-2 with TRBJ2-1; D remains ambiguous. CDR3 length equals 15 residues. The ends were cut back, 6 bases at V and 0 bases at J, with 12 bases in the middle. CDR1 and CDR2 from the germline V gene are WSHSY and SAAADI. The CDR3 coding sequence is TGCGCCAGCAGGGCCATTAGAAGCTCCTACAATGAGCAGTTCTTC. Encoded protein: CASRAIRSSYNEQFF.

V and J are TRBV27 and TRBJ2-7; no reliable D call. The ends were cut back, 5 bases at V and 2 bases at J, with 4 bases in the middle. The length of the CDR3 is 11 residues. Per germline, CDR1 MNHEY and CDR2 SMNVEV (reference sequence). The CDR3 here is CASSNTYEQYF. CDR3 DNA: TGTGCCAGCAGTAACACCTACGAGCAGTACTTC.

The chain has TRBV9 and TRBJ2-7; D might be TRBD2 (6 bases). The germline gives CDR1 SGDLS, CDR2 YYNGEE. This CDR3 is 14 amino acids long. Trimming cost V 0 bases and J 5 bases, with 12 bases left between them. The DNA of the CDR3 is TGTGCCAGCAGCGTAGGGGGCGGAGGGGACGAGCAGTACTTC. It encodes CASSVGGGGDEQYF.

The rearrangement links TRBV28 to TRBJ1-5; D remains ambiguous. Germline loops: CDR1 MDHEN, CDR2 SYDVKM. V lost 7 bases to trimming and J lost 4 bases, with 17 bases between them. The CDR3 has 15 residues. The CDR3 sequence: CASTWAEFFNQPQHF. The CDR3, as DNA: TGTGCCAGCACTTGGGCAGAATTTTTTAATCAGCCCCAGCATTTT.

The V and J genes are TRBV9 and TRBJ1-5, with D unclear. The CDR3 extends over 16 amino acids. Germline V gene sequence: CDR1 SGDLS, CDR2 YYNGEE. Trimming shortened V by 3 bases and J by 3 bases, and 16 bases separated the two germline ends. The chain's CDR3 is CASSGGPPAANQPQHF. Here the CDR3 DNA reads TGTGCCAGCAGCGGTGGACCGCCCGCCGCCAATCAGCCCCAGCATTTT.

This clone was seen more than once but under ten times. The chain couples TRBV6-4 to TRBJ1-6; maybe TRBD1 (5 bases). V was shortened by 3 bases and J by 6 bases, with 9 bases between the two germline ends. Germline V gene lookup returns CDR1 MRHNA and CDR2 SNTAGT. The CDR3 totals 14 residues. The CDR3 is CASSDGTANSPLHF. Written as DNA, the CDR3 is TGTGCCAGCAGTGATGGGACGGCTAATTCACCCCTCCACTTT.

The chain employs TRBV5-5 and TRBJ1-1; perhaps TRBD1 as D (6 bases). Trimming pared 4 bases from V and 3 bases from J, leaving 22 bases between. The CDR3 has 17 amino acids. The germline gives CDR1 SGHKS, CDR2 YYEKEE (reference sequence). DNA for the CDR3: TGTGCCAGCAGCGTCTACGAAACACAGGGTCGGGACACTGAAGCTTTCTTT. This translates into CASSVYETQGRDTEAFF.

This clone was seen repeatedly, ten times or more. The chain carries TRBV23-1 and TRBJ2-2; D is ambiguous. TRBV23-1 is an ORF, with its function uncertain. The CDR3 is 12 amino acids. The V and J ends lost 6 bases and 6 bases respectively, with 8 bases between them. CDR3 nucleotide sequence: TGCGCCAGCAGCCGGAAGGCCGGGGAGCTGTTTTTT. Translation gives CASSRKAGELFF.

The chain recombines TRBV19 with TRBJ1-1; D might be TRBD1 (5 bases). The ends were cut back, 5 bases at V and 8 bases at J, with 15 bases in the middle. This CDR3 is 13 amino acids long. CDR1 is LNHDA, CDR2 SQIVND, per germline (reference sequence). Here the CDR3 reads CASSPGGTVEAFF. The CDR3 bases are TGTGCCAGTAGTCCCGGAGGGACGGTAGAAGCTTTCTTT.

The V call is TRBV28, the J call TRBJ1-2; D possibly corresponds to TRBD1 (5 bases). Trimming took off 6 bases at V and 10 bases at J, with 15 bases between the two ends. CDR1 is MDHEN and CDR2 is SYDVKM in the germline V gene. The CDR3 contains 12 residues. The DNA for the CDR3 is TGTGCCAGCAGCCGACAGAGTTTAGACTACACCTTC. Its protein product is CASSRQSLDYTF.

This clone has only a few counts. This chain joins TRBV25-1 and TRBJ2-3; 7 bases are a match to TRBD2. The CDR3 runs 13 residues. With V trimmed by 10 bases and J by 2 bases, 6 bases remained unmatched. The V gene's germline CDR1 is MGHDK and CDR2 SYGVNS. CDR3 in amino acids: CATSGTATDTQYF. CDR3 bases: TGTGCCACTAGCGGAACGGCCACAGATACGCAGTATTTT. Combining the CDR3 with reference TRBV25-1 and TRBJ2-3 gives the whole variable domain EADIYQTPRYLVIGTGKKITLECSQTMGHDKMYWYQQDPGMELHLIHYSYGVNSTEKGDLSSESTVSRIRTEHFPLTLESARPSHTSQYLCATSGTATDTQYFGPGTRLTVL.

The rearrangement uses TRBV11-1 and TRBJ2-1; 9 bases map to TRBD2. Per the germline V gene, CDR1 is SGHAT and CDR2 is FQDESV (reference sequence). V dropped 1 base and J dropped 7; count of bases not matched to a gene: 2. CDR3 length: 14 residues. This chain's CDR3 is CASSLVAGENEQFF. The CDR3 DNA is TGTGCCAGCAGCTTAGTAGCGGGAGAAAATGAGCAGTTCTTC. Complete variable domain (other parts from reference TRBV11-1 and TRBJ2-1): EAEVAQSPRYKITEKSQAVAFWCDPISGHATLYWYRQILGQGPELLVQFQDESVVDDSQLPKDRFSAERLKGVDSTLKIQPAELGDSAMYLCASSLVAGENEQFFGPGTRLTVL.